This TCR beta chain was captured in a study of regulatory T cells in long-lasting Graves disease. Arm-PCR with iRepertoire HTBI primers amplified the CDR3 regions for these TCR beta libraries. TCRdb re-called the multiplex PCR reads through MiXCR, storing one row per CDR3 protein. In the table there are 400,000 to 500,000 distinct CDR3 sequences, approximately 16% of which are singletons. Notes on the study in general: Preferential use of TRBV28, TRBJ1-2 and TRBJ2-5 was seen in persistent disease.

As to time point: newly diagnosed GD, antithyroid drugs for less than 3 months. Extracted PBMC RNA gave rise to the TCR library. Points on this clonotype: Its antigen remains unidentified.

Germline values: CDR1 SGHDT, CDR2 YYEEEE. V was clipped by 2 bases and J by 9 bases, with 14 bases between them. The CDR3 consists of 13 residues. A further study also used this sample, focusing on T cells in Graves' hyperthyroidism and ophthalmopathy. That report notes: Ophthalmopathy was separated from stable hyperthyroidism by a 13 V-J model.

The source material was peripheral blood mononuclear cells (PBMCs), sampled at new diagnosis, from a patient treated with antithyroid drugs. This sequence originates from a woman aged 18-30 years with Graves disease. The chain is built from TRBV5-6 and TRBJ1-2, with a tentative D call TRBD1 (5 bases). CDR3 sequence: CASSFVQAYRYTF. The CDR3 bases are TGTGCCAGCAGCTTTGTACAGGCTTATCGCTACACCTTC.